Shown below are 9 T cell receptor beta chains from a single sample sequenced in a study of blood T cell repertoires in COVID-19. Here immunoSEQ multiplex PCR was the method, and the copy in TCRdb shows in-frame clones only, minus some. The sample contains approximately 500,000 clones, 80% to 90% of which appear only once. Sequencing was carried out using peripheral blood. These receptor sequences come from a human donor in a cohort sampled during active COVID-19.

The chain uses TRBV7-2 and TRBJ1-1; weak D call: TRBD1 (6 bases). Per the germline V gene, CDR1 is SGHTA and CDR2 is FQGNSA. V lost 2 bases, J lost 7 bases, and 8 bases lay in between. The CDR3 is 12 amino acids. For the CDR3, the DNA is TGTGCCAGCAGCTTAAACAGGGTTGAAGCTTTCTTT. Its protein product is CASSLNRVEAFF.

This chain links TRBV3-1 (or the pseudogene TRBV3-2) with TRBJ1-1, with 9 nucleotides matching TRBD1. The CDR3 loop spans 14 amino acids. V shed 5 bases and J 3 bases; nucleotides not matched to a gene: 4. Germline values: CDR1 LGHDT, CDR2 YNNKEL (reference sequence). The CDR3 bases are TGTGCCAGCAGCTACCGGGACAGGGACACTGAAGCTTTCTTT. It translates to CASSYRDRDTEAFF.

The chain links TRBV10-2 to TRBJ1-1; 8 bases fit TRBD1. This CDR3 contains 14 residues. The V and J ends lost 5 bases and 6 bases, in that order; junction bases with no gene match: 8. The germline gives CDR1 WSHSY, CDR2 SAAADI. The CDR3 protein is CASSSSDRGAEAFF. The CDR3 region has the DNA TGCGCCAGCAGTTCCTCCGACAGGGGCGCTGAAGCTTTCTTT.

The J gene is TRBJ1-2, the V gene TRBV20-1; no clear D. The V gene's germline CDR1 is DFQATT and CDR2 SNEGSKA (reference sequence). The CDR3 runs to 15 residues. Trimming took 3 bases from V and 6 from J, leaving 20 bases between them. For the CDR3, the DNA is TGCAGTGCTAGTTTTCAGGCAGGACTGATCGATGGCTACACCTTC. Translating gives CSASFQAGLIDGYTF.

The chain joins TRBV11-3 to TRBJ2-3; TRBD2 is a possible D gene (5 bases). Germline lookup yields CDR1 SGHNT and CDR2 YENEEA. The CDR3 loop spans 16 amino acids. The V end was cut by 5 bases, the J end by 6 bases, with 21 bases between. This CDR3 reads CASSPRRGSMGDTQYF. The CDR3 DNA is TGTGCCAGCAGCCCAAGACGAGGGAGTATGGGGGATACGCAGTATTTT.

The V call is TRBV28, the J call TRBJ2-3, with D possibly TRBD2 on 6 matching bases. There are 14 residues in the CDR3. Germline V gives CDR1 MDHEN, CDR2 SYDVKM. V was pared by 3 bases and J by 3 bases, with 10 bases between. CDR3 DNA sequence: TGTGCCAGCAGTTTTTTCGGGAGAACAGATACGCAGTATTTT. As protein: CASSFFGRTDTQYF.

V is TRBV7-2 and J is TRBJ1-2; a weak D match, TRBD1 (5 bases). Trimming removed 1 base from V and 7 bases from J, with 13 bases in between. The CDR3 is 14 residues long. CDR1 is SGHTA and CDR2 is FQGNSA in the germline V gene. The CDR3 nucleotides read TGTGCCAGCAGCTTAGTGGGCAGGGCCTCTGGCTACACCTTC. Translating it yields CASSLVGRASGYTF.

The chain carries TRBV18 and TRBJ2-2; the D gene is possibly TRBD2 (5 bases). There are 17 residues in the CDR3. The V gene lost 5 bases and the J gene lost 5 bases, with 21 bases spanning the gap. Germline V lookup: CDR1 KGHSH, CDR2 LQKENI. The CDR3 here is CASSSNIGIVETGELFF. The CDR3 coding sequence is TGTGCCAGCTCATCGAATATCGGGATAGTTGAGACCGGGGAGCTGTTTTTT.

V gene TRBV11-2 combines with J gene TRBJ1-4; D gene uncertain. CDR1 SGHAT and CDR2 FQNNGV come from the germline V gene. This CDR3 has 15 residues. The V gene lost 2 bases and the J gene lost 8 bases, with 15 bases spanning the gap. The CDR3 DNA follows: TGTGCCAGCAGCTTACAAACCCAGCGAGGAGAAAAACTGTTTTTT. Its translation is CASSLQTQRGEKLFF.